A selection of T cell receptor beta chains follows, all from one sample in a study of T-cell memory formation after mild COVID-19. TCRdb used MiXCR to reprocess the 5' RACE reads, holding one entry per CDR3 protein. This table holds hundreds of thousands of distinct CDR3 sequences, around 17% found once. Input material: PBMCs or a T cell subset sorted from them (not recorded which). The receptors derive from an adult woman who had mild COVID-19 (a few samples of this study predate the infection). Cell type and time point are not known. The CDR3 runs from the conserved cysteine through the conserved F or W. Each record gives: J gene, CDR3 length, D gene, V gene, clone size, CDR3 protein, CDR3 DNA. D genes are given only for firm matches. The size field is filled for only some rows; it gives once, few, many or a size class.

>TRBJ2-7|14|.|TRBV3-1|many
CASSQDLAGYEQYF
TGTGCCAGCAGCCAAGATCTTGCAGGGTACGAGCAGTACTTC
>TRBJ2-7|13|.|TRBV6-5|few
CASTKTGTYEQYF
TGTGCCAGCACCAAGACGGGGACCTACGAGCAGTACTTC
>TRBJ2-1|17|TRBD2|TRBV7-9|.
CASSLRSASGGVYEQFF
TGTGCCAGCAGCTTACGTTCGGCTAGCGGGGGGGTATATGAGCAGTTCTTC
>TRBJ2-5|14|TRBD1|TRBV19|few
CASSPGQGTPPQYF
TGTGCCAGTAGTCCCGGACAGGGCACCCCGCCCCAGTACTTC
>TRBJ2-3|16|TRBD2|TRBV3-1|.
CASSPGLAVGTDTQYF
TGTGCCAGCAGCCCGGGACTAGCGGTGGGCACAGATACGCAGTATTTT
>TRBJ2-6|21|TRBD2|TRBV5-1|.
CASSRSGTSGLLSSGANALTF
TGCGCCAGCAGCCGATCCGGGACTAGCGGGTTACTGAGCTCTGGGGCCAACGCCCTGACTTTC
>TRBJ2-5|12|.|TRBV20-1|.
CSVPIDQETQYF
TGCAGTGTTCCCATCGACCAAGAGACCCAGTACTTC
>TRBJ2-5|15|.|TRBV5-1|.
CASSQSRGPQETQYF
TGCGCCAGCAGCCAATCTAGGGGTCCCCAAGAGACCCAGTACTTC
>TRBJ1-3|13|.|TRBV29-1|.
CSVVPLSGNTIYF
TGCAGCGTTGTTCCTCTATCTGGAAACACCATATATTTT
>TRBJ1-4|15|.|TRBV7-9|.
CASSLGLGGYEKLFF
TGTGCCAGCAGCTTAGGTCTCGGCGGATATGAAAAACTGTTTTTT
>TRBJ1-2|15|.|TRBV4-1|few
CASSQVGGLGYGYTF
TGCGCCAGCAGCCAAGTGGGGGGGCTAGGCTATGGCTACACCTTC
>TRBJ2-2|17|.|TRBV7-3|.
CASSFGTILTGTGELFF
TGTGCCAGCAGCTTTGGGACAATCCTTACAGGGACCGGGGAGCTGTTTTTT
>TRBJ2-1|16|TRBD2|TRBV9|many
CASSPRVAGANNEQFF
TGTGCCAGCAGCCCCAGAGTAGCGGGGGCTAACAATGAGCAGTTCTTC
>TRBJ1-1|15|.|TRBV7-8|few
CASRAERVGNTEAFF
TGTGCCAGCAGGGCGGAGCGTGTAGGTAACACTGAAGCTTTCTTT
>TRBJ2-3|16|TRBD2|TRBV7-2|.
CASSLRPSGNMDTQYF
TGTGCCAGCAGCCTACGTCCTAGCGGGAATATGGATACGCAGTATTTT
>TRBJ1-2|14|TRBD1|TRBV10-1|few
CASSGTGVRYGYTF
TGCGCCAGCAGTGGGACAGGGGTACGCTATGGCTACACCTTC
>TRBJ2-1|16|TRBD2|TRBV7-3|few
CASSLGAGTSGGEKFF
TGTGCCAGCAGCCTCGGTGCCGGGACTAGCGGGGGCGAAAAGTTCTTC
>TRBJ1-2|13|.|TRBV30|many
CAWSVDENYGYTF
TGTGCCTGGAGTGTTGACGAGAACTATGGCTACACCTTC
>TRBJ2-2|15|TRBD1|TRBV27|few
CASSFLGGGTGELFF
TGTGCCAGCAGTTTCCTAGGGGGCGGCACCGGGGAGCTGTTTTTT
>TRBJ1-1|11|.|TRBV29-1|.
CSTGLGAEAFF
TGCAGCACAGGACTTGGGGCTGAAGCTTTCTTT
>TRBJ1-1|14|.|TRBV4-2|many
CATRDAGRGTEAFF
TGTGCCACGCGAGACGCGGGCAGGGGCACTGAAGCTTTCTTT
>TRBJ2-7|14|TRBD2|TRBV29-1|few
CSVEEREGAYEQYF
TGCAGCGTTGAAGAGCGGGAGGGGGCCTACGAGCAGTACTTC
>TRBJ2-4|15|.|TRBV19|.
CASSIAGGGLNIQYF
TGTGCCAGTAGTATAGCTGGCGGTGGCTTAAACATTCAGTACTTC
>TRBJ2-1|15|TRBD2|TRBV13|.
CASSLTSGAHNEQFF
TGTGCCAGCAGCTTAACTAGCGGGGCCCACAATGAGCAGTTCTTC
>TRBJ1-6|15|TRBD1|TRBV4-1|few
CASSQPGQGNSPLHF
TGCGCCAGCAGCCAGCCGGGACAGGGGAATTCACCCCTCCACTTT
>TRBJ1-2|12|.|TRBV3-1|.
CASSHPQRMCTF
TGTGCCAGCAGCCACCCACAGCGTATGTGCACCTTC
>TRBJ2-7|15|.|TRBV7-9|few
CASSHDDGPSYEQYF
TGTGCCAGCAGCCATGACGACGGTCCCTCCTACGAGCAGTACTTC
>TRBJ2-3|16|.|TRBV15|many
CATSRGLGISVDTQYF
TGTGCCACCAGCAGAGGTCTAGGAATTTCGGTAGATACGCAGTATTTT
>TRBJ2-1|15|.|TRBV5-1|.
CASSVDGGPYNEQFF
TGCGCCAGCAGCGTGGACGGGGGGCCCTACAATGAGCAGTTCTTC
>TRBJ2-7|13|.|TRBV7-3|few
CASSRQQGYEQYF
TGTGCCAGCAGCCGCCAGCAGGGTTACGAGCAGTACTTC
>TRBJ2-7|16|TRBD1|TRBV5-1|many
CASSSGAKQGASEQYF
TGCGCCAGCAGCTCTGGAGCCAAACAGGGGGCGAGCGAGCAGTACTTC
>TRBJ2-2|15|.|TRBV18|few
CASSRSGQNTGELFF
TGTGCCAGCTCACGGTCCGGGCAGAACACCGGGGAGCTGTTTTTT
>TRBJ2-1|16|TRBD1|TRBV6-6|few
CASSLDRGPMEVEQFF
TGTGCCAGCAGCCTGGACAGGGGGCCAATGGAAGTTGAGCAGTTCTTC
>TRBJ2-1|12|.|TRBV24-1|few
CATSERGHEQFF
TGTGCCACCAGTGAACGGGGCCATGAGCAGTTCTTC
>TRBJ1-4|13|.|TRBV4-2|.
CASSQATFEKLFF
TGTGCCAGCAGCCAAGCTACCTTCGAAAAACTGTTTTTT
>TRBJ2-7|15|TRBD1|TRBV20-1|.
CSARPGHRGRKEQYF
TGCAGTGCTAGACCGGGACACAGGGGGCGGAAAGAGCAGTACTTC
>TRBJ2-7|14|.|TRBV4-1|.
CASSQGLLSYEQYF
TGCGCCAGCAGCCAGGGACTCCTCTCCTACGAGCAGTACTTC
>TRBJ1-1|13|TRBD1|TRBV29-1|.
CSALGTGDTEAFF
TGCAGCGCCCTGGGGACAGGGGACACTGAAGCTTTCTTT
>TRBJ2-5|14|.|TRBV7-9|.
CASSLTDGQETQYF
TGTGCCAGCAGCCTAACGGACGGGCAAGAGACCCAGTACTTC
>TRBJ2-1|14|.|TRBV7-3|.
CASSLNSPPSEQFF
TGTGCCAGCAGCTTAAATTCCCCGCCGAGTGAGCAGTTCTTC
>TRBJ2-1|17|TRBD2|TRBV7-2|few
CASSSGLAGVWNNEQFF
TGTGCCAGCAGCTCGGGACTAGCGGGAGTTTGGAACAATGAGCAGTTCTTC
>TRBJ2-2|16|TRBD2|TRBV9|few
CASSARPGGMRGELFF
TGTGCCAGCAGCGCCCGACCGGGGGGGATGCGTGGGGAGCTGTTTTTT
>TRBJ2-2|13|.|TRBV14|few
CASSQVRPGELFF
TGTGCCAGCAGCCAAGTGCGCCCCGGGGAGCTGTTTTTT
>TRBJ1-2|13|.|TRBV12-3/TRBV12-4|.
CASRGQFAYGYTF
TGTGCCAGCAGAGGACAGTTCGCCTATGGCTACACCTTC
>TRBJ2-7|13|.|TRBV7-8|few
CASSQPVGDEQYF
TGTGCCAGCAGCCAACCCGTTGGGGACGAGCAGTACTTC
>TRBJ1-4|16|.|TRBV20-1|few
CSARDLGTVVGEKLFF
TGCAGTGCTAGAGATCTTGGGACTGTAGTGGGGGAAAAACTGTTTTTT
>TRBJ2-3|16|.|TRBV5-4|.
CASSLAQSPGTDTQYF
TGTGCCAGCAGCTTGGCACAGAGCCCGGGCACAGATACGCAGTATTTT
>TRBJ2-5|16|TRBD1|TRBV5-5|few
CASSPVGTGDSKTQYF
TGTGCCAGCAGCCCGGTCGGGACAGGGGATTCGAAGACCCAGTACTTC
>TRBJ2-1|15|.|TRBV14|few
CASSQDALDGDEQFF
TGTGCCAGCAGCCAAGATGCTTTGGATGGCGATGAGCAGTTCTTC
>TRBJ2-7|15|.|TRBV6-1|.
CASSRIGGGGGEQYF
TGTGCCAGCAGTAGGATCGGAGGGGGCGGAGGCGAGCAGTACTTC
>TRBJ1-5|16|.|TRBV27|few
CASRRRGGNVNQPQHF
TGTGCCAGCAGGAGGCGGGGGGGCAATGTCAATCAGCCCCAGCATTTT
>TRBJ2-2|14|.|TRBV12-3/TRBV12-4|few
CASSSGGWTGELFF
TGTGCCAGCAGTTCGGGTGGGTGGACCGGGGAGCTGTTTTTT
>TRBJ1-1|16|.|TRBV7-8|few
CASSLIGGSLNTEAFF
TGTGCCAGCAGCTTAATCGGGGGATCGCTGAACACTGAAGCTTTCTTT